This T cell receptor (beta chain) emerged from a study of vaccination and CD4 T cells after COVID-19. The table lists this clonotype with a few counts. Its specificity is not known. V was pared by 6 bases and J by 0 bases, with 12 bases between. Germline-derived CDR1 and CDR2 are LNHNV and YYDKDF (reference sequence). The CDR3 sequence is 15 residues long. With the Oncomine TCR Beta short-read assay, DNA from cultured CD4+ T cells was sequenced. TCRdb called the PCR reads again in MiXCR, with one record for every CDR3 protein. The table includes 25,000 or so distinct CDR3 sequences, around 54% detected once. Treatment indicated: approximately nine-day PBMC culture with coronavirus spike peptide pools or control peptides (ViraFEST assay).

This chain links TRBV15 with TRBJ1-5, with a tentative D call TRBD1 (5 bases). The sequence was obtained from a human donor who had recovered from COVID-19. The sequenced material came from CD4+ T cells from blood, cultured in vitro. The CDR3 sequence is CATRWGENSNQPQHF. Written as DNA, the CDR3 is TGTGCCACCAGGTGGGGGGAAAATAGCAATCAGCCCCAGCATTTT.